A single sample gave rise to the 10 T cell receptor beta chains below, sequenced in a study of CD8 T cells in ankylosing spondylitis. TCRdb analysed the 5' RACE reads with MiXCR anew, one entry per CDR3 protein. The data contain 300,000 to 350,000 distinct CDR3 sequences, roughly 14% of them seen just once; the ten biggest clones take up approximately 1%. The sample consisted of blood, either unsorted or a sorted T cell fraction (not recorded which). Receptors were obtained from a male donor with ankylosing spondylitis or in good health (not recorded which).

This chain joins TRBV18 and TRBJ2-3, with unresolved D. CDR3 length: 13 amino acids. Germline CDR1 reads KGHSH; CDR2 reads LQKENI. The V and J ends lost 6 bases and 2 bases respectively, with 9 bases between them. The CDR3 nucleotides read TGTGCCAGCTCCCCAAAGGTCACAGATACGCAGTATTTT. This encodes CASSPKVTDTQYF.

The chain employs TRBV3-1 and TRBJ2-7; no definite D call. The CDR3 covers 12 residues. Germline CDR1 reads LGHDT; CDR2 reads YNNKEL (reference sequence). V was trimmed by 8 bases and J by 2 bases, leaving 10 bases between them. The CDR3 DNA follows: TGTGCCAGCGGGTCTCTCCCCTACGAGCAGTACTTC. Its protein product is CASGSLPYEQYF.

The chain carries TRBV11-2 and TRBJ2-1; 11 bases agree with TRBD2. CDR1 is SGHAT and CDR2 is FQNNGV in the germline V gene. The CDR3 loop spans 17 amino acids. V trimming: 0 bases; J trimming: 7 bases; junction bases outside the gene matches: 8. The CDR3 loop reads CASSLEVSGRVWNEQFF. Written as DNA, the CDR3 is TGTGCCAGCAGCTTAGAAGTTAGCGGGAGGGTATGGAATGAGCAGTTCTTC.

The chain recombines TRBV5-1 with TRBJ2-5; tentatively, D is TRBD1 (6 bases). CDR3 size: 13 residues. Germline V gives CDR1 SGHRS, CDR2 YFSETQ. With 3 bases removed from V and 5 bases from J, the gap between germline ends came to 11 bases. The CDR3 here is CASSWGLGETQYF. CDR3 DNA sequence: TGCGCCAGCAGCTGGGGGCTGGGGGAGACCCAGTACTTC. The full variable domain, with the rest looked up from reference TRBV5-1 and TRBJ2-5, is KAGVTQTPRYLIKTRGQQVTLSCSPISGHRSVSWYQQTPGQGLQFLFEYFSETQRNKGNFPGRFSGRQFSNSRSEMNVSTLELGDSALYLCASSWGLGETQYFGPGTRLLVL.

This clonotype has just a few counts. The DNA for the CDR3 is TGTGCCAGCAGCTTCCTGCAGGGGGGGACTACCTACGAGCAGTACTTC. Translating it yields CASSFLQGGTTYEQYF. J is TRBJ2-7 and V is TRBV5-5; D is possibly TRBD1 or TRBD2 (7 bases each). The CDR3 covers 16 residues. Germline CDR1 reads SGHKS; CDR2 reads YYEKEE (reference sequence). V was trimmed by 2 bases and J by 2 bases, leaving 17 bases between them.

Only a few counts were recorded for this clonotype. Here the CDR3 reads CASRDTGTLGEKLFF. CDR3 DNA sequence: TGTGCCAGCAGGGACACCGGGACCTTGGGGGAAAAACTGTTTTTT. The chain links TRBV7-8 to TRBJ1-4; perhaps TRBD1 as D (5 bases). This CDR3 contains 15 residues. Per germline, CDR1 SGHVS and CDR2 FQNEAQ. V lost 6 bases to trimming and J lost 8 bases, with 19 bases between them.

The chain uses TRBV5-1 and TRBJ2-7; tentative D call: TRBD2 (6 bases). The length of the CDR3 is 16 residues. Trimming took off 0 bases at V and 2 bases at J, with 15 bases between the two ends. CDR1 and CDR2 (germline): SGHRS, YFSETQ. CDR3 region: CASSLATSRVTYEQYF. CDR3 nucleotide sequence: TGCGCCAGCAGCTTGGCCACTAGCAGGGTAACCTACGAGCAGTACTTC.

The genes are TRBV3-1 and TRBJ2-7; D may be TRBD2 (6 bases). Germline CDR1 and CDR2: LGHDT and YNNKEL (reference sequence). The CDR3 has 13 amino acids. V was trimmed by 1 base and J by 7 bases, leaving 11 bases between them. The chain's CDR3 is CASSQVRGREQYF. The CDR3 DNA sequence: TGTGCCAGCAGCCAAGTTCGGGGGAGGGAGCAGTACTTC.

This clonotype was observed a few times. DNA of the CDR3: TGCAGTGCTAGAACAGCGGTAGAAAAACTGTTTTTT. Translating it yields CSARTAVEKLFF. This chain links TRBV20-1 with TRBJ1-4; D not resolved. Looked up from germline, CDR1 is DFQATT and CDR2 is SNEGSKA (reference sequence). Trimming took off 2 bases at V and 8 bases at J, with 9 bases between the two ends. The CDR3 has 12 amino acids.

The chain links TRBV5-1 to TRBJ2-7; 8 bases are shared with TRBD2. J was trimmed by 3 bases and V by 3 bases; bases with no gene match: 11. CDR3 length equals 16 residues. The germline V gene has CDR1 SGHRS and CDR2 YFSETQ. CDR3 residues: CASSSMAAGGGYEQYF. The CDR3 bases are TGCGCCAGCAGCTCTATGGCCGCGGGGGGAGGCTACGAGCAGTACTTC.